Below, 25 T cell receptor beta chains from the same sample are listed, as sequenced in a study of technical replicates of blood from several donors. The table came from immunoSEQ multiplex PCR; TCRdb's copy has only in-frame clones and leaves some out. The data show 75,000 to 100,000 clones, approximately 93% seen once. Sequenced input: T cells isolated from PBMCs. The receptor set was obtained from a human donor in good health.

This rearrangement joins TRBV4-1 to TRBJ2-1; perhaps TRBD2 as D (6 bases). The ends were cut back, 2 bases at V and 11 bases at J, with 16 bases in the middle. Germline V gene data show CDR1 as MGHRA and CDR2 as YSYEKL. CDR3 length: 14 amino acids. The CDR3 nucleotides are TGCGCCAGCAGCCAATATTTCAGCGGGTTACAGCAGTTCTTC. Encoded protein: CASSQYFSGLQQFF.

This clone was counted a single time. The chain combines TRBV29-1 with TRBJ1-4; D is uncertain. Germline CDR1 and CDR2: SQVTM and ANQGSEA. The CDR3 extends over 13 amino acids. Trimming stripped 5 bases from V and 0 bases from J, with 7 bases between. The chain's CDR3 is CSVPGTTNEKLFF. The CDR3 DNA reads TGCAGCGTTCCGGGAACAACTAATGAAAAACTGTTTTTT.

This chain joins TRBV29-1 and TRBJ1-1; 7 bases align to TRBD1. CDR1 and CDR2 (germline): SQVTM, ANQGSEA. This CDR3 has 15 residues. The V segment lost 6 bases and the J segment 0 bases; nucleotides outside the gene matches: 10. This CDR3 reads CSVRVTGTVNTEAFF. In DNA, the CDR3 is TGCAGCGTCCGGGTCACCGGGACAGTGAACACTGAAGCTTTCTTT.

This chain links TRBV6-5 with TRBJ2-5; D gene uncertain. V was cut by 6 bases and J by 4 bases, with 12 bases left in between. The CDR3 is made up of 13 amino acids. Germline loops: CDR1 MNHEY, CDR2 SVGAGI. The DNA for the CDR3 is TGTGCCAGCAGCCCGGTGGTCGGAGAGACCCAGTACTTC. Amino acids: CASSPVVGETQYF.

V and J are TRBV7-3 and TRBJ2-1, with TRBD2 matching over 10 bases. Germline CDR1 reads SGHTA; CDR2 reads FQGTGA. The length of the CDR3 is 16 residues. After removal of 1 base from V and 8 bases from J, the junction contained 8 bases not matched to a gene. CDR3 sequence reads: CASSLRGTSAIHEQFF. For the CDR3, the DNA is TGTGCCAGCAGCTTAAGGGGGACTAGCGCCATCCATGAGCAGTTCTTC.

This rearrangement joins TRBV5-4 to TRBJ1-3; D unclear. Trimming removed 3 bases from V and 0 bases from J, with 4 bases in between. CDR3 length: 13 amino acids. CDR1 SGHNT and CDR2 YYREEE come from the germline V gene (reference sequence). Here the CDR3 DNA reads TGTGCCAGCAGCTCCGGCTCTGGAAACACCATATATTTT. This translates into CASSSGSGNTIYF.

CDR3 bases: TGTGCCAGCGCCCCACGGGGGGACGCAGATACGCAGTATTTT. Its protein product is CASAPRGDADTQYF. V gene TRBV7-3 combines with J gene TRBJ2-3; TRBD2 aligns across 7 bases. Germline CDR1 SGHTA, CDR2 FQGTGA. Germline trimming cut 8 bases from V and 4 bases from J; bases unmatched to any gene: 9. CDR3 length equals 14 residues.

The chain links TRBV28 to TRBJ1-1, with 11 bases lining up with TRBD1. The CDR3 runs to 15 residues. J was trimmed by 5 bases and V by 5 bases; bases with no gene match: 7. Germline CDR1 reads MDHEN; CDR2 reads SYDVKM. The CDR3 sequence is CASSKLGTGGTEAFF. The DNA of the CDR3 is TGTGCCAGCAGTAAGTTAGGGACAGGGGGGACTGAAGCTTTCTTT.

The rearrangement joins TRBV2 to TRBJ2-3, with 8 positions matching TRBD2. Germline CDR1 SNHLY, CDR2 FYNNEI. Unmatched junction bases numbered 5, after V lost 6 bases and J lost 0 bases. The CDR3 extends over 15 amino acids. The CDR3 region has the DNA TGTGCCAGCAGGTCAAGCGGGGGCAGCACAGATACGCAGTATTTT. This encodes CASRSSGGSTDTQYF.

The V and J genes are TRBV19 and TRBJ2-7; the match to TRBD1 covers 7 bases. Trimming at V came to 6 bases and at J to 2 bases, leaving 1 base not matched to a gene. There are 12 residues in the CDR3. Germline CDR1 reads LNHDA; CDR2 reads SQIVND (reference sequence). The CDR3 coding sequence is TGTGCCAGTAGCGGGACAGCCTACGAGCAGTACTTC. Amino acids: CASSGTAYEQYF.

This sequence joins TRBV7-9 and TRBJ2-1; D is perhaps TRBD1 (6 bases). Germline-derived CDR1 and CDR2 are SEHNR and FQNEAQ (reference sequence). The CDR3 totals 14 residues. With 5 bases removed from V and 5 bases from J, the gap between germline ends came to 13 bases. The CDR3 sequence is CASSTTGFHNEQFF. CDR3 nucleotides: TGTGCCAGCAGCACTACAGGGTTCCACAATGAGCAGTTCTTC.

The rearrangement joins TRBV29-1 to TRBJ1-2; tentative D call: TRBD1 (6 bases). The ends were cut back, 4 bases at V and 1 base at J, with 16 bases in the middle. The CDR3 has 15 residues. Germline CDR1 is SQVTM and CDR2 is ANQGSEA. CDR3 region: CSVGLKGGINYGYTF. The DNA of the CDR3 is TGCAGCGTTGGGTTGAAAGGGGGTATTAACTATGGCTACACCTTC.

The rearrangement links TRBV27 to TRBJ2-7; D perhaps matches TRBD1 (5 bases). The CDR3 runs 14 residues. The germline V gene has CDR1 MNHEY and CDR2 SMNVEV (reference sequence). V was pared by 6 bases and J by 2 bases, with 14 bases between. In DNA form, the CDR3 reads TGTGCCAGCAGACAGACAGTGCACCCCTACGAGCAGTACTTC. This sequence encodes CASRQTVHPYEQYF.

The chain uses TRBV6-5 and TRBJ2-3; D gene ambiguous. The CDR3 consists of 14 residues. Germline CDR1 and CDR2: MNHEY and SVGAGI. With 8 bases removed from V and 2 bases from J, the gap between germline ends came to 14 bases. DNA for the CDR3: TGTGCCAGCGGGCTTAAACTCCACACAGATACGCAGTATTTT. It encodes CASGLKLHTDTQYF.

The V call is TRBV2, the J call TRBJ2-3; TRBD2 aligns across 10 bases. The CDR3 sequence is 19 residues long. CDR1 SNHLY and CDR2 FYNNEI come from the germline V gene. V gave up 8 bases and J gave up 0 bases; unmatched junction bases: 17. The CDR3 sequence: CASPIGLAGASSSTDTQYF. CDR3 in DNA: TGTGCCAGCCCCATTGGGCTAGCGGGGGCCTCCTCTAGCACAGATACGCAGTATTTT.

The chain recombines TRBV6-5 with TRBJ2-2, with D unclear. Germline loops: CDR1 MNHEY, CDR2 SVGAGI. The CDR3 has 15 amino acids. Trimming pared 2 bases from V and 2 bases from J, leaving 9 bases between. The CDR3 nucleotides are TGTGCCAGCAGTTACGGTCAGATTAACACCGGGGAGCTGTTTTTT. This translates into CASSYGQINTGELFF.

V gene TRBV11-2 combines with J gene TRBJ2-7, with D possibly TRBD1 on 5 matching bases. The CDR3 covers 17 residues. Trimming cost V 1 base and J 4 bases, with 20 bases left between them. CDR1 and CDR2 from the germline V gene are SGHAT and FQNNGV. The CDR3 spells CASSLVGGAEPKYEQYF. The CDR3 bases are TGTGCCAGCAGCTTAGTAGGTGGGGCAGAACCCAAGTACGAGCAGTACTTC.

The V gene is TRBV7-9, the J gene TRBJ2-1, with 8 nucleotides matching TRBD2. V gave up 2 bases and J gave up 5 bases; unmatched junction bases: 8. The germline V gene encodes CDR1 SEHNR and CDR2 FQNEAQ (reference sequence). CDR3 length equals 16 residues. CDR3 residues: CASSLSWREAHNEQFF. The CDR3 DNA reads TGTGCCAGCAGCTTATCCTGGCGGGAGGCACACAATGAGCAGTTCTTC.

The chain joins TRBV6-1 to TRBJ1-1; no firm D call. CDR1 and CDR2 (germline): MNHNS, SASEGT. V was trimmed by 2 bases and J by 0 bases, leaving 13 bases between them. CDR3 length equals 16 residues. Here the CDR3 DNA reads TGTGCCAGCAGTGAATTGGCAGGTAGAATGAACACTGAAGCTTTCTTT. It is translated as CASSELAGRMNTEAFF.

The chain carries TRBV27 and TRBJ1-2; no firm D call. Trimming took 4 bases from V and 1 from J, leaving 7 bases between them. The CDR3 length is 13 residues. Germline CDR1 reads MNHEY; CDR2 reads SMNVEV (reference sequence). CDR3 sequence: CASSSMSNYGYTF. CDR3 nucleotide sequence: TGTGCCAGCAGTTCGATGAGTAACTATGGCTACACCTTC.

This clone has a handful of counts. The chain is built from TRBV7-9 and TRBJ1-1, with a weak D call TRBD1 (5 bases). Germline V gene sequence: CDR1 SEHNR, CDR2 FQNEAQ (reference sequence). This CDR3 has 13 residues. With 5 bases removed from V and 11 bases from J, the gap between germline ends came to 18 bases. CDR3 DNA: TGTGCCAGCAGCCGACCGACAGCCCCCGAGGCTTTCTTT. Protein product: CASSRPTAPEAFF.

J is TRBJ2-1 and V is TRBV14; no clear D gene. Germline V gene sequence: CDR1 SGHDN, CDR2 FVKESK. Trimming took 0 bases from V and 6 from J, leaving 9 bases between them. The CDR3 totals 14 residues. The CDR3 coding sequence is TGTGCCAGCAGCCAAGAGGTACTAACCAATGAGCAGTTCTTC. It translates to CASSQEVLTNEQFF.

V and J are TRBV20-1 and TRBJ2-7; tentative D call: TRBD1 (6 bases). Trimming left V 3 bases short and J 3 bases short, with 6 bases between. CDR3 size: 11 residues. Germline loops: CDR1 DFQATT, CDR2 SNEGSKA (reference sequence). The CDR3 sequence: CSASRGYEQYF. The CDR3 nucleotides read TGCAGTGCTAGCAGGGGCTACGAGCAGTACTTC.

V usage is TRBV10-3 and J usage is TRBJ2-1; D gene unclear. The CDR3 has 13 residues. The ends were cut back, 0 bases at V and 15 bases at J, with 15 bases in the middle. CDR1 and CDR2 (germline): ENHRY, SYGVKD. CDR3 sequence: CAISESFLGLVFF. The CDR3 DNA sequence: TGTGCCATCAGTGAGTCCTTTTTGGGCCTGGTGTTCTTC.

This clone was recorded only once. The chain couples TRBV11-3 to TRBJ2-1, with 9 bases fitting TRBD2. This CDR3 is built from 15 residues. The trim removed 2 bases at V and 8 bases at J, leaving 7 bases unmatched. From germline, CDR1 is SGHNT and CDR2 YENEEA. The CDR3 region has the DNA TGTGCCAGCAGCTTACTTAGCGGGAGTTATTATGAGCAGTTCTTC. Amino acids: CASSLLSGSYYEQFF.